What follows is one TCR beta chain and its context. The sample originates from a study of blood T cell repertoires in COVID-19. Study background: Sites across the United States, Italy and Spain contributed samples from acute and convalescent COVID-19. T cells, B-cell-depleted T cells, or PBMCs supplied cDNA or gDNA.

The CDR3 length is 14 residues. The V and J ends lost 7 bases and 6 bases respectively, with 20 bases between them. Germline V gene data show CDR1 as SQVTM and CDR2 as ANQGSEA. Original processing methods: Estimation of nucleated cell counts relied on the amplification of reference gene primers. Assay used: immunoSEQ multiplex PCR; TCRdb lists only in-frame clones, some missing. The V and J calls and the clone size are those of that table, but D and trimming were determined from the DNA. This sample yields roughly 190,000 clones, of which approximately 91% are seen a single time; roughly 6.2% belongs to the top ten.

The chain is built from TRBV29-1 and TRBJ2-3, with D possibly being TRBD2 (6 bases). The TCR was taken from a woman in her thirties or forties who had recovered from COVID-19. The specimen was peripheral blood. The CDR3 bases are TGCAGCGCCCTCAATCCGGGAGAAACTGATACGCAGTATTTT. Its protein product is CSALNPGETDTQYF.